These 5 T cell receptor beta chains share one sample of origin, sequenced in a study of blood T cell repertoires in COVID-19. Sequencing used immunoSEQ multiplex PCR; TCRdb keeps in-frame clones, though not all of them. The repertoire holds approximately 190,000 clones, with roughly 82% as singletons. Sequencing was performed on peripheral blood. The receptors stem from a woman aged 60-70 years with COVID-19, enrolled during active disease.

Regarding this clone: The same CDR3 can be traced to other DNA sequences in this sample. The chain links TRBV7-9 to TRBJ2-1; D not resolved. The germline V gene has CDR1 SEHNR and CDR2 FQNEAQ (reference sequence). The V end lost 3 bases, the J end lost 0 bases, and 6 bases lay between the germline ends. The CDR3 covers 14 residues. The chain's CDR3 is CASSLASSYNEQFF. CDR3 in DNA: TGTGCCAGCAGCTTGGCCAGCTCCTACAATGAGCAGTTCTTC.

The chain joins TRBV9 to TRBJ1-4; 9 nucleotides line up with TRBD1. Unmatched junction bases numbered 8, after V lost 0 bases and J lost 8 bases. The CDR3 contains 16 residues. Germline V CDR1 and CDR2: SGDLS, YYNGEE. CDR3 DNA sequence: TGTGCCAGCAGCGTAGGGGACAGGGCCTTGACCGAAAAACTGTTTTTT. This gives the protein CASSVGDRALTEKLFF.

J is TRBJ2-1 and V is TRBV4-2; 13 nucleotides agree with TRBD2. The CDR3 consists of 16 residues. CDR1 and CDR2 (germline): LGHNA, YNFKEQ. J lost 3 bases, V lost 1 base, and 0 bases had no gene match. The CDR3 loop reads CASSQGTSGSYNEQFF. The CDR3 DNA sequence: TGTGCCAGCAGCCAAGGGACTAGCGGGAGCTACAATGAGCAGTTCTTC.

The V call is TRBV19, the J call TRBJ2-2; tentatively, D is TRBD2 (6 bases). V lost 4 bases and J lost 4, with 16 bases in between. Germline V gives CDR1 LNHDA, CDR2 SQIVND (reference sequence). The CDR3 has 16 residues. The CDR3 region is CASSRLGAPSTGELFF. CDR3 coding DNA: TGTGCCAGTAGTAGACTAGGAGCCCCGAGCACCGGGGAGCTGTTTTTT.

This sequence joins TRBV6-5 and TRBJ2-5; 12 bases are shared with TRBD2. CDR1 and CDR2 from the germline V gene are MNHEY and SVGAGI. Trimming removed 5 bases from V and 6 bases from J; junction bases left unmatched: 7. The CDR3 runs to 15 residues. This CDR3 is CASSRLAGELKTQYF. The DNA of the CDR3 is TGTGCCAGCAGTAGACTAGCGGGAGAATTGAAGACCCAGTACTTC.